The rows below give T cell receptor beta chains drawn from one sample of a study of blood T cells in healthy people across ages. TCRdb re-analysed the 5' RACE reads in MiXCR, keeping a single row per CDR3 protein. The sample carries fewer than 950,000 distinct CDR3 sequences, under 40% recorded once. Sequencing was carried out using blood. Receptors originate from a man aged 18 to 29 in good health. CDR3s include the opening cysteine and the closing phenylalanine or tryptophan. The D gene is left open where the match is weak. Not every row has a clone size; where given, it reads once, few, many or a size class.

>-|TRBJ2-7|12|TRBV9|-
CASPGDPWEQYF
TGTGCCAGCCCCGGAGACCCCTGGGAGCAGTACTTC
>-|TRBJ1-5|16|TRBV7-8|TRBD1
CASNPSLGTGDQPQHF
TGTGCCAGCAACCCATCCCTGGGGACAGGGGACCAGCCCCAGCATTTT
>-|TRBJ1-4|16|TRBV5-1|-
CASSLNGGVGGEKLFF
TGCGCCAGCAGCTTAAATGGTGGGGTTGGCGGTGAAAAACTGTTTTTT
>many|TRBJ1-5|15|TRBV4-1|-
CASSQGGLPNQPQHF
TGCGCCAGCAGCCAAGGGGGACTCCCCAATCAGCCCCAGCATTTT
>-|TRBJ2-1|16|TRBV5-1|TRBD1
CASIGSYRGTYNEQFF
TGCGCCAGCATCGGCTCCTACAGGGGGACCTACAATGAGCAGTTCTTC
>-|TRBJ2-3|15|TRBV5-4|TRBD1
CASSDPGQRTDTQYF
TGTGCCAGCAGCGACCCGGGACAGCGCACAGATACGCAGTATTTT
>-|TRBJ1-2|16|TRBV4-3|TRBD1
CASSLQQGQGNYGYTF
TGCGCCAGCAGCCTACAACAAGGACAGGGGAACTATGGCTACACCTTC
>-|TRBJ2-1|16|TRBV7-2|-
CASSPLGGFTGYEQFF
TGTGCCAGCAGCCCGCTGGGGGGTTTTACGGGCTACGAGCAGTTCTTC
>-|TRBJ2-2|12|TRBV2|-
CASGSFTGELFF
TGTGCCAGTGGGTCCTTTACCGGGGAGCTGTTTTTT
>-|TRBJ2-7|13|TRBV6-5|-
CASNDLGGGEQYF
TGTGCCAGCAACGACCTTGGGGGAGGCGAGCAGTACTTC
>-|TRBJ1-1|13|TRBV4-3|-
CASSQEVQDQSFF
TGCGCCAGCAGCCAAGAGGTACAGGATCAATCTTTCTTT
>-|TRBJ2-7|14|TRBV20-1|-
CSARFPAGPYEQYF
TGCAGTGCTAGATTCCCAGCGGGTCCCTACGAGCAGTACTTC
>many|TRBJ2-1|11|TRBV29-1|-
CSVDSYNEQFF
TGCAGCGTTGATTCCTACAATGAGCAGTTCTTC
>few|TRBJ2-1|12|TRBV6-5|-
CASSYSEGGLFF
TGTGCCAGCAGTTACTCTGAGGGGGGACTGTTCTTC
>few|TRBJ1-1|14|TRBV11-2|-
CASSLGYTDTEAFF
TGTGCCAGCAGCTTAGGGTACACAGACACTGAAGCTTTCTTT
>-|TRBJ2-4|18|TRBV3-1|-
CASSQGGGGGGAKNIQYF
TGTGCCAGCAGCCAAGGGGGGGGGGGCGGAGGAGCCAAAAACATTCAGTACTTC
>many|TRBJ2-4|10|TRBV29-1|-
CSVGPGIQYF
TGCAGCGTAGGACCGGGCATTCAGTACTTC
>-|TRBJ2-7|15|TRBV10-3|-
CAIREGSSSYNEQYF
TGTGCCATCAGGGAGGGGTCCAGCTCCTACAATGAGCAGTACTTC
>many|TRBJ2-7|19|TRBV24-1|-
CATSDLLGQPVFLLNEQYF
TGTGCCACCAGTGATTTGCTCGGGCAGCCAGTCTTCCTCTTGAACGAGCAGTACTTC
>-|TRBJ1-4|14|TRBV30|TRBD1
CAWSVHRGNEKLFF
TGTGCCTGGAGTGTACACAGGGGGAATGAAAAACTGTTTTTT
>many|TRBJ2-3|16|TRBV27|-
CASSLVRAQSTDTQYF
TGTGCCAGCAGTTTAGTCAGGGCTCAAAGCACAGATACGCAGTATTTT
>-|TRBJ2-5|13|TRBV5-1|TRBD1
CANSSQGPETQYF
TGCGCCAACAGCTCACAGGGGCCGGAGACCCAGTACTTC
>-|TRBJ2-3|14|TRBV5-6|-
CASSLVHGGDTQYF
TGTGCCAGCAGCTTGGTCCACGGCGGGGATACGCAGTATTTT
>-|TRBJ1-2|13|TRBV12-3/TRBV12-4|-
CASSSKANYGYTF
TGTGCCAGCAGTTCGAAAGCTAACTATGGCTACACCTTC
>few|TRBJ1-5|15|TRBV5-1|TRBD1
CASSPGGQGREPQHF
TGCGCCAGCAGCCCGGGGGGACAGGGAAGAGAGCCCCAGCATTTT
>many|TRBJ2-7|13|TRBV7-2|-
CATSRGPSYEQYF
TGTGCCACCTCTCGGGGTCCTTCCTACGAGCAGTACTTC
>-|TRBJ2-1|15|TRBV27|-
CASSITGVAYNEQFF
TGTGCCAGCAGTATAACAGGTGTCGCGTACAATGAGCAGTTCTTC
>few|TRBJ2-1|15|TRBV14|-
CASSPLSGRYNEQFF
TGTGCCAGCAGCCCCCTCTCCGGGAGATACAATGAGCAGTTCTTC
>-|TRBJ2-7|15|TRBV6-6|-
CASSHRDIDSYEQYF
TGTGCCAGCAGTCACCGGGACATCGATTCCTACGAGCAGTACTTC
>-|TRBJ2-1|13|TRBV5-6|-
CASSLTGEETQFF
TGTGCCAGCAGCTTGACGGGGGAAGAGACCCAGTTCTTC
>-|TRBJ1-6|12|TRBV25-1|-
CASSAPGSPLHF
TGTGCCAGCAGTGCGCCAGGGTCACCCCTCCACTTT
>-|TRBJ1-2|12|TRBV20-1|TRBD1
CSANTQGDGYTF
TGCAGTGCTAACACACAGGGGGATGGCTACACCTTC
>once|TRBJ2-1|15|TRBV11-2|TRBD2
CASSQSGGALGEQFF
TGTGCCAGCAGCCAAAGCGGGGGGGCCTTGGGTGAGCAGTTCTTC
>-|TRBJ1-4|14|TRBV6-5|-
CASRRQTTNEKLFF
TGTGCCAGCAGACGACAGACAACTAATGAAAAACTGTTTTTT
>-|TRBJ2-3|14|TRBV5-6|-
CASYRDRGEETQYF
TGTGCCAGCTACAGGGATAGGGGCGAAGAGACGCAGTATTTT
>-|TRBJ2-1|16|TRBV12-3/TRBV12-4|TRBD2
CASSPLGLADYNEQFF
TGTGCCAGCAGTCCCTTAGGACTAGCGGACTACAATGAGCAGTTCTTC
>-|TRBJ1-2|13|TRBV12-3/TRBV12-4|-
CASRGKNNYGYTF
TGTGCCAGCAGGGGCAAAAACAACTATGGCTACACCTTC
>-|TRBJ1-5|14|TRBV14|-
CASSQEATNQPQHF
TGTGCCAGCAGCCAAGAGGCGACCAATCAGCCCCAGCATTTT
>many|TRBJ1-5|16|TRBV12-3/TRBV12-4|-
CASSRNQGSGNQPQHF
TGTGCCAGCAGCAGAAACCAGGGGAGCGGCAATCAGCCCCAGCATTTT
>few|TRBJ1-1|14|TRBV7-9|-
CASTPPGRETEAFF
TGTGCCAGCACACCGCCCGGGAGAGAGACTGAAGCTTTCTTT
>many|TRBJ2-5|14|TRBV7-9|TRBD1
CASSTRQGQETQYF
TGTGCCAGCAGCACCCGACAGGGCCAAGAGACCCAGTACTTC
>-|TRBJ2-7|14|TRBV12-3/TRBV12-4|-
CASRYRYGHNEQYF
TGTGCCAGCAGGTACAGGTACGGCCACAATGAGCAGTACTTC
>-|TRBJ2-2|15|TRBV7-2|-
CASTFRGVKGGELFF
TGTGCCAGCACCTTCCGCGGGGTTAAGGGCGGGGAGCTGTTTTTT
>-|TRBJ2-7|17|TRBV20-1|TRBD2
CSAPSGRGDLSYNEQYF
TGCAGTGCCCCGAGCGGGCGGGGGGACCTCTCCTACAATGAGCAGTACTTC
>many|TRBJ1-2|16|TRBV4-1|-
CASSQVADKNNYGYTF
TGCGCCAGCAGCCAAGTGGCAGACAAAAATAACTATGGCTACACCTTC